Following are 6 T cell receptor beta chains from one sample sequenced in a study of OX40 agonist ivuxolimab in advanced cancers. The assay was immunoSEQ multiplex PCR, and TCRdb's table has in-frame clones only and misses some. The sample comprises about 55,000 clones, around 80% of which are singletons, and roughly 4% rests with the top ten. The sample was CD4+ or CD8+ T cells sorted from blood, taken in a trial of the OX40 agonist ivuxolimab. Source of these receptors: an adult with an advanced solid tumor such as melanoma, head and neck, liver or kidney cancer.

This clone showed up just a few times. Other DNA variants within this sample encode the same CDR3. The chain carries TRBV5-1 and TRBJ2-1, with 9 bases lining up with TRBD1. The V and J ends lost 4 bases and 4 bases, in that order; junction bases with no gene match: 6. The CDR3 spans 15 residues. In germline, CDR1 is SGHRS, CDR2 YFSETQ. The CDR3 loop reads CASSQGQGSYNEQFF. DNA for the CDR3: TGCGCCAGCAGCCAAGGACAGGGGTCGTACAATGAGCAGTTCTTC.

This clone was seen more than once but under ten times. This sequence joins TRBV9 and TRBJ2-5, with 11 bases aligning to TRBD2. This CDR3 contains 19 residues. The germline V gene encodes CDR1 SGDLS and CDR2 YYNGEE. V was pared by 0 bases and J by 1 base, with 11 bases of the junction left unmatched. CDR3 sequence (DNA): TGTGCCAGCAGCGTAGGTGACCAACCGGGACTAGCGGCCCAAGAGACCCAGTACTTC. Its translation is CASSVGDQPGLAAQETQYF.

The V gene is TRBV2, the J gene TRBJ1-6; possible D gene TRBD1, 6 bases. The germline V and J ends were trimmed by 4 bases and 5 bases, with 15 bases remaining between them. Germline V gene lookup returns CDR1 SNHLY and CDR2 FYNNEI. This CDR3 comprises 16 residues. The CDR3 loop is CASSVLDRPNNSPLHF. The CDR3 DNA sequence: TGTGCCAGCAGTGTATTAGACAGGCCCAATAATTCACCCCTCCACTTT.

This chain links TRBV27 with TRBJ2-6; perhaps D is TRBD1 or TRBD2 (5 bases each). V lost 5 bases and J 2 bases, leaving 19 bases between the germline ends. The CDR3 length is 18 residues. Germline V CDR1 and CDR2: MNHEY, SMNVEV (reference sequence). In DNA form, the CDR3 reads TGTGCCAGCAGTCAGAGATCCTCCGGGGCTGCTGGGGCCAACGTCCTGACTTTC. It encodes CASSQRSSGAAGANVLTF.

The chain uses TRBV6-5 and TRBJ1-1; the D is unclear. Trimming took off 10 bases at V and 0 bases at J, with 6 bases between the two ends. From germline, CDR1 is MNHEY and CDR2 SVGAGI. The CDR3 has 11 amino acids. The CDR3 loop is CATFVNTEAFF. The CDR3 DNA sequence: TGTGCCACCTTCGTGAACACTGAAGCTTTCTTT.

V gene TRBV14 combines with J gene TRBJ2-1, with TRBD1 matching 8 bases. CDR3 size: 16 residues. Per the germline V gene, CDR1 is SGHDN and CDR2 is FVKESK. The ends lost 5 bases at V and 0 bases at J; junction bases unmatched: 6. CDR3 amino acids: CASSVRTGSSYNEQFF. The CDR3 nucleotides read TGTGCCAGCAGCGTCCGGACAGGGAGCTCCTACAATGAGCAGTTCTTC.